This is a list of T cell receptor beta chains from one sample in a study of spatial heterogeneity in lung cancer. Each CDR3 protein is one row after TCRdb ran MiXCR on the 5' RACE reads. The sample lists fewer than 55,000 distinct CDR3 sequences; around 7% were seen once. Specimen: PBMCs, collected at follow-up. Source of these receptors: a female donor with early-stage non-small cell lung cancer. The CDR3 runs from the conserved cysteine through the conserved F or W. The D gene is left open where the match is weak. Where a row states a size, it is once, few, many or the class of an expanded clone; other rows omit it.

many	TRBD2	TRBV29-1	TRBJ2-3	CSVEPTTSGGGDTQYF	TGCAGCGTTGAACCAACAACTAGCGGGGGGGGAGATACGCAGTATTTT
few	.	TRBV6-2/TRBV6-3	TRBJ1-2	CASRINPRDGYTF	TGTGCCAGCAGAATCAACCCTAGGGATGGCTACACCTTC
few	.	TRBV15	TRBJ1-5	CATSNYGLSNQPQHF	TGTGCCACCAGCAACTATGGCCTTAGCAATCAGCCCCAGCATTTT
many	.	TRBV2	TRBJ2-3	CASRVGLEGTDTQYF	TGTGCCAGCAGGGTTGGACTGGAGGGCACAGATACGCAGTATTTT
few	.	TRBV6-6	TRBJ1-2	CASSSLGGGTYGYTF	TGTGCCAGCAGTTCACTGGGGGGTGGGACCTATGGCTACACCTTC
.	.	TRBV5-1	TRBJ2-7	CASSLDSRGGSAYEQYF	TGCGCCAGCAGCTTGGATTCGCGAGGTGGCAGCGCCTACGAGCAGTACTTC
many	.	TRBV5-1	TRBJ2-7	CASSLGTEISYEQYF	TGCGCCAGCAGCTTGGGTACCGAAATATCCTACGAGCAGTACTTC
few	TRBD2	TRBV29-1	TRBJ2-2	CSVATMTSGGLNTGELFF	TGCAGCGTAGCTACGATGACTAGCGGGGGCCTGAACACCGGGGAGCTGTTTTTT
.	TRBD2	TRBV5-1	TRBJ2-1	CASSTPGLAILNEQFF	TGCGCCAGCAGTACCCCGGGACTAGCAATACTCAATGAGCAGTTCTTC
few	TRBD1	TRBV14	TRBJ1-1	CASSPQTGVGTEAFF	TGTGCCAGCAGCCCGCAAACAGGGGTTGGAACTGAAGCTTTCTTT
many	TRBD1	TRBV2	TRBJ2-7	CASSAGTGTEQYF	TGTGCCAGCAGCGCTGGGACAGGGACCGAGCAGTACTTC
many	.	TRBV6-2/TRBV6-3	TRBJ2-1	CASSYNQRPFF	TGTGCCAGCAGTTACAACCAACGACCGTTCTTC
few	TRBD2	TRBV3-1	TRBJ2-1	CASSPPGGGLYNEQFF	TGTGCCAGCAGCCCTCCCGGGGGGGGCCTGTACAATGAGCAGTTCTTC
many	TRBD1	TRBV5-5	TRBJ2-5	CASSLEGAEWETQYF	TGTGCCAGCAGCTTGGAGGGGGCCGAGTGGGAGACCCAGTACTTC
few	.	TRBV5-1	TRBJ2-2	CASSTDGTPEGELFF	TGCGCCAGCAGCACGGACGGGACTCCCGAAGGGGAGCTGTTTTTT
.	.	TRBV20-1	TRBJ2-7	CSATSKDPRYF	TGCAGTGCTACCTCGAAGGACCCACGGTACTTC
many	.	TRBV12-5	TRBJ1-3	CASGVAGNTIYF	TGTGCTAGTGGTGTAGCTGGAAACACCATATATTTT
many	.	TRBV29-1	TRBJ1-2	CSASELGAGYTF	TGCAGCGCCTCTGAATTAGGGGCCGGCTACACCTTC
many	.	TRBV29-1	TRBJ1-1	CSTRTRPTEAFF	TGCAGCACGCGGACGAGACCCACTGAAGCTTTCTTT
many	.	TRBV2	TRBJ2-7	CASGRTAYGQYF	TGTGCCAGCGGCCGGACAGCTTACGGGCAGTACTTC
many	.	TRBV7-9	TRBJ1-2	CASSLWTDYGYTF	TGTGCCAGCAGCTTATGGACAGACTATGGCTACACCTTC
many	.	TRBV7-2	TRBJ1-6	CASSRRGLNSPLHF	TGTGCCAGCAGCCGCCGGGGGTTGAATTCACCCCTCCACTTT
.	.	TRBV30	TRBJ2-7	CAWSPSRYEQYF	TGTGCCTGGAGTCCCTCCCGCTACGAGCAGTACTTC
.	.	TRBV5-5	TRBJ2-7	CASSPIPSGGRRPYEQYF	TGTGCCAGCAGCCCAATCCCCTCCGGGGGGCGTAGGCCCTACGAGCAGTACTTC
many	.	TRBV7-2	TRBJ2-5	CASRQAGTSETQYF	TGTGCCAGCAGGCAAGCGGGGACATCGGAGACCCAGTACTTC
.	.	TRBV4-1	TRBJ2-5	CASSDTRVQETQYF	TGCGCCAGCAGCGACACGAGAGTCCAAGAGACCCAGTACTTC
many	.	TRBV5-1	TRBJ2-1	CASSRRGDYNEQFF	TGCGCCAGCAGCAGGAGGGGGGACTACAATGAGCAGTTCTTC
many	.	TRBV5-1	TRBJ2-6	CASSSLGNPNVLTF	TGCGCCAGCAGCTCACTCGGCAACCCCAACGTCCTGACTTTC
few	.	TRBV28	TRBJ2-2	CASSPGGATGELFF	TGTGCCAGCAGTCCTGGGGGGGCCACCGGGGAGCTGTTTTTT
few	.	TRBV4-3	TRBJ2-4	CASSQASSSQDYGQLQYF	TGCGCCAGCAGCCAAGCTTCCAGCAGCCAAGACTATGGACAGCTTCAGTACTTC